This passage covers 16 T cell receptor beta chains from one sample sequenced in a study of T cell responses to AZD1222 COVID-19 vaccine. Clones were sequenced by immunoSEQ multiplex PCR, and TCRdb holds only the in-frame ones, with some missing. Of fewer than 120,000 clones in the sample, 70% to 90% are singletons; the top ten hold under 3.5%. Sequences were derived from peripheral blood, sampled on day 0 of AZD1222 vaccination. These receptor sequences come from an adult in good health.

The rearrangement links TRBV6-5 to TRBJ1-5; D is perhaps TRBD1 (5 bases). CDR1 and CDR2 (germline): MNHEY, SVGAGI. The CDR3 is made up of 12 amino acids. Trimming took 10 bases from V and 4 from J, leaving 11 bases between them. The CDR3 reads CATYGGNQPQHF. CDR3 coding DNA: TGTGCCACCTATGGGGGTAATCAGCCCCAGCATTTT.

The V gene is TRBV10-3, the J gene TRBJ2-5, with D possibly matching TRBD2 (6 bases). The length of the CDR3 is 12 residues. Germline V gene lookup returns CDR1 ENHRY and CDR2 SYGVKD. The V gene lost 10 bases and the J gene lost 5 bases, with 14 bases spanning the gap. The CDR3 is CASGREPETQYF. The CDR3 DNA reads TGTGCCAGCGGACGGGAGCCGGAGACCCAGTACTTC.

The gene calls are TRBV7-8 and TRBJ1-3; 8 bases map to TRBD1. The CDR3 is made up of 17 amino acids. J was trimmed by 2 bases and V by 5 bases; bases with no gene match: 11. The germline V gene has CDR1 SGHVS and CDR2 FQNEAQ. This chain's CDR3 is CASSPSGQGSTGNTIYF. CDR3 nucleotide sequence: TGTGCCAGCAGCCCCTCCGGACAGGGTAGCACTGGAAACACCATATATTTT.

The chain's CDR3 is CASSQDRGSSGNTIYF. CDR3 coding DNA: TGTGCCAGCAGCCAAGACAGGGGGAGCTCTGGAAACACCATATATTTT. The genes are TRBV11-2 and TRBJ1-3; TRBD1 aligns across 9 bases. Germline V gene data show CDR1 as SGHAT and CDR2 as FQNNGV. The CDR3 extends over 16 amino acids. The junction had 5 bases not matched to a gene; V was cut back by 5 bases and J by 0 bases.

The V gene is TRBV6-5, the J gene TRBJ1-2; 7 bases line up with TRBD1. CDR1 is MNHEY and CDR2 is SVGAGI in the germline V gene. The CDR3 has 13 residues. Losses at the gene ends were 5 bases for V and 7 bases for J; bases not matched to a gene: 7. DNA for the CDR3: TGTGCCAGCAGTCCTGACAGGGCGAGTGGCTACACCTTC. It encodes CASSPDRASGYTF.

This clone is a singleton in its sample. The chain couples TRBV3-1 (or the pseudogene TRBV3-2) to TRBJ2-5, with D perhaps TRBD1 (6 bases). The CDR3 length is 16 residues. Per the germline V gene, CDR1 is LGHDT and CDR2 is YNNKEL (reference sequence). Trimming shortened V by 3 bases and J by 5 bases, and 19 bases separated the two germline ends. CDR3 DNA sequence: TGTGCCAGCAGCCAGAATGGCAACCTACAGGGTGAGACCCAGTACTTC. Amino acids: CASSQNGNLQGETQYF.

This clone was counted once. The J gene is TRBJ1-2, the V gene TRBV6-5; D might be TRBD1 (5 bases). Trimming shortened V by 6 bases and J by 3 bases, and 11 bases separated the two germline ends. The germline V gene encodes CDR1 MNHEY and CDR2 SVGAGI. The CDR3 covers 13 residues. The CDR3 protein is CASSVGVDYGYTF. CDR3 sequence (DNA): TGTGCCAGCAGCGTAGGGGTAGACTATGGCTACACCTTC.

The chain couples TRBV7-6 to TRBJ1-3; TRBD1 is a possible D gene (6 bases). Germline V lookup: CDR1 SGHVS, CDR2 FNYEAQ. This CDR3 region has 16 residues. V shed 1 base and J shed 3 bases, with 13 bases lying between them. The CDR3 loop is CASSLGQERSGNTIYF. CDR3 coding DNA: TGTGCCAGCAGCTTAGGACAGGAACGAAGTGGAAACACCATATATTTT. Using reference TRBV7-6 and TRBJ1-3 for the parts outside the CDR3, the full variable domain is GAGVSQSPRYKVTKRGQDVALRCDPISGHVSLYWYRQALGQGPEFLTYFNYEAQQDKSGLPNDRFSAERPEGSISTLTIQRTEQRDSAMYRCASSLGQERSGNTIYFGEGSWLTVV.

This chain connects TRBV12-3 or TRBV12-4 to TRBJ2-3; maybe TRBD1 (6 bases). The CDR3 is 13 residues long. Trimming shortened V by 6 bases and J by 2 bases, and 9 bases separated the two germline ends. CDR3 amino acids: CASRRTVTDTQYF. In nucleotides, the CDR3 is TGTGCCAGCAGAAGGACAGTCACAGATACGCAGTATTTT.

CDR3 sequence (DNA): TGTGCCTCCAGGACAGGGGGCTACAATGAGCAGTTCTTC. Translating gives CASRTGGYNEQFF. The chain employs TRBV12-3 or TRBV12-4 and TRBJ2-1, with 10 bases lining up with TRBD1. The CDR3 sequence is 13 residues long. Trimming removed 11 bases from V and 3 bases from J; junction bases left unmatched: 4.

The V and J genes are TRBV21-1 and TRBJ1-2; the table's D call, TRBD1, has no DNA check behind it. TRBV21-1 corresponds to a pseudogene. CDR3 length: 13 amino acids. The CDR3 sequence is CATGTGPLYGYTF. For the CDR3, the DNA is TGTGCCACAGGGACAGGGCCCCTCTATGGCTACACCTTC.

This chain's CDR3 is CASRQGGEKLFF. The CDR3 coding sequence is TGTGCCAGCAGACAGGGGGGAGAAAAACTGTTTTTT. The gene calls are TRBV27 and TRBJ1-4; 8 nucleotides match TRBD1. This CDR3 has 12 residues. Germline CDR1 and CDR2: MNHEY and SMNVEV (reference sequence). The trim removed 6 bases at V and 8 bases at J, leaving 2 bases unmatched.

The chain has TRBV6-5 and TRBJ1-6; the match to TRBD1 covers 8 bases. This CDR3 comprises 15 residues. Trimming cost V 6 bases and J 9 bases; bases outside gene matches: 10. Per the germline V gene, CDR1 is MNHEY and CDR2 is SVGAGI. CDR3 DNA sequence: TGTGCCAGCAGACAAAGACAGGGGATACTTTCACCCCTCCACTTT. Its translation is CASRQRQGILSPLHF.

This clone was detected only once. The rearrangement joins TRBV5-4 to TRBJ2-2; perhaps TRBD2 as D (5 bases). This CDR3 contains 18 residues. Looked up from germline, CDR1 is SGHNT and CDR2 is YYREEE (reference sequence). V shed 0 bases and J shed 1 base, with 16 bases lying between them. CDR3 in DNA: TGTGCCAGCAGCTTGGGTTTCGGCGGGCGGATGAACACCGGGGAGCTGTTTTTT. This codes for CASSLGFGGRMNTGELFF.

The chain is built from TRBV3-1 (or the pseudogene TRBV3-2) and TRBJ1-2; D uncertain. Per germline, CDR1 LGHDT and CDR2 YNNKEL (reference sequence). V lost 0 bases and J lost 5, with 13 bases in between. The CDR3 consists of 15 residues. In nucleotides, the CDR3 is TGTGCCAGCAGCCAAGATTTAACCCGCAGTTATGGCTACACCTTC. Its translation is CASSQDLTRSYGYTF.

The chain couples TRBV19 to TRBJ2-5; D perhaps matches TRBD2 (6 bases). This CDR3 has 15 residues. CDR1 and CDR2 from the germline V gene are LNHDA and SQIVND (reference sequence). Trimming stripped 6 bases from V and 1 base from J, with 15 bases between. This chain's CDR3 is CASRGGAASQETQYF. Written as DNA, the CDR3 is TGTGCCAGTAGAGGCGGGGCGGCTAGCCAAGAGACCCAGTACTTC.